This T cell receptor beta chain is drawn from a study of blood T cell repertoires in COVID-19. Between the trimmed V and J ends, which lost 1 base and 8 bases, there was a span of 9 bases. The CDR3 is made up of 14 amino acids. Germline V lookup: CDR1 MNHEY, CDR2 SVGAGI. Produced via immunoSEQ multiplex PCR; TCRdb's table is partial and in-frame only. The table lists 400,000 to 550,000 clones, nearly 90% of them singletons. Sequencing was done on a sample of PBMCs or T cells enriched from blood (not recorded which). This TCR was sampled from a woman between 18 and 29 years old with acute COVID-19. The gene calls are TRBV6-5 and TRBJ1-6; D perhaps matches TRBD1 (5 bases). The CDR3 DNA sequence: TGTGCCAGCAGTTACTACCAACAGGATTCACCCCTCCACTTT. Translated, it gives CASSYYQQDSPLHF.